This T cell receptor beta chain appears in the sequencing data of a study of identical twins. Findings of the study overall: Cross-sectional statistical analysis was relied on for the conclusions, without the same donors being followed. With monozygotic twins, out-of-frame TCR alpha sharing exceeded what models estimated.

In its sample, this clonotype was seen many times. Its antigen is not identified. Each cDNA held unique molecular identifiers, and template switching gave it a universal primer site. MiXCR, run by TCRdb on the 5' RACE reads, gives a single entry per CDR3 protein. Seen here are 500,000 to 650,000 distinct CDR3 sequences, just over 7% observed once, and the top ten hold 1.5% to 2%. This CDR3 has 15 amino acids. Germline V gene data show CDR1 as SEHNR and CDR2 as FQNEAQ (reference sequence). V was pared by 1 base and J by 3 bases, with 10 bases between. Every one of the donors was a healthy Caucasian. These records were also assigned to another study, of yellow fever vaccine responses in identical twins.

The sequencing sample was made of PBMCs. This chain links TRBV7-9 with TRBJ1-5; D remains ambiguous. The receptor was derived from a woman under 30 in good health. CDR3 nucleotide sequence: TGTGCCAGCAGCTTAGGGGAAGCAGTCAATCAGCCCCAGCATTTT. Its translation is CASSLGEAVNQPQHF.